This T cell receptor beta chain was sequenced during a study of technical replicates of blood from a few donors. This table comes from immunoSEQ multiplex PCR, and its TCRdb copy is limited to in-frame clones, with some not included. The table includes 50,000 to 70,000 clones, 75% to 95% detected once. In germline, CDR1 is MGHDK, CDR2 SYGVNS. This CDR3 comprises 13 residues. Between the trimmed V and J ends, which lost 3 bases and 0 bases, there was a span of 5 bases. This sequence joins TRBV25-1 and TRBJ1-2, with D hard to call. The source material was PBMCs. This TCR was recovered from a human donor in good health. Some clones in this sample may be carry-over from other donors' samples. CDR3 residues: CASSDPSNYGYTF. DNA for the CDR3: TGTGCCAGCAGTGATCCGTCTAACTATGGCTACACCTTC.